This paragraph covers one T cell receptor beta chain sequence. Its target is unknown. Germline V CDR1 and CDR2: SQVTM, ANQGSEA. The V and J ends lost 7 bases and 7 bases, in that order; junction bases with no gene match: 7. This CDR3 comprises 11 residues. Amplification from RNA transcripts yielded the TCR beta CDR3 regions. Amplification began with first-round RT-PCR using HTBI primers, then second-round multiplex PCR was performed. TCRdb used MiXCR to reprocess the multiplex PCR reads, holding one entry per CDR3 protein. The table shows 260,000 or so distinct CDR3 sequences, with around 42% occurring only once. The entry originates in a study of Graves' ophthalmopathy and Graves' hyperthyroidism. General study results and limits: Blood also harbored most expanded thyroid clonotypes above 0.001 frequency. Progression of ophthalmopathy was predicted by the model with roughly 68% sensitivity and around 72% specificity.

Moderate-to-severe activity, with CAS ≥3, NOSPECS ≥4 and duration under 3 months, characterized the donors with ophthalmopathy. Diagnoses were established from clinical symptoms, serum thyroxine, TRAb, thyroid ultrasound and orbital computed tomography. The sample taken for sequencing was peripheral blood. The rearrangement uses TRBV29-1 and TRBJ2-7, with TRBD1 matching 7 bases. The sequence was collected from an adult man with Graves' ophthalmopathy. The CDR3 nucleotides read TGCAGCGCAGGACAGGCCCCAGAGCAGTACTTC. It specifies CSAGQAPEQYF.